The 27 T cell receptor beta chains below were found in one sample sequenced in a study of vaccination and CD4 T cells after COVID-19. Their target antigens are unknown. With the Oncomine TCR Beta short-read assay, DNA from cultured CD4+ T cells was sequenced. TCRdb independently ran MiXCR on the PCR reads; one entry per CDR3 protein. This repertoire shows 25,000 to 30,000 distinct CDR3 sequences, about 60% found once; its top ten account for about a sixth. Described treatment: roughly 10-day PBMC culture with coronavirus spike peptide pools or control peptides (ViraFEST assay). This sample comprised CD4+ T cells from blood, cultured in vitro, obtained after SARS-CoV-2 vaccination. The receptors derive from a human donor who received a COVID-19 vaccine.

The chain couples TRBV6-1 to TRBJ1-1; weak D call: TRBD1 (5 bases). The CDR3 runs to 13 residues. Germline CDR1 is MNHNS and CDR2 is SASEGT. V lost 4 bases to trimming and J lost 3 bases, with 9 bases between them. CDR3 nucleotides: TGTGCCAGCAGTGTTCCGGGGGACACTGAAGCTTTCTTT. Its translation is CASSVPGDTEAFF.

The table lists this clonotype with a few counts. This sequence joins TRBV2 and TRBJ2-5; 8 bases fit TRBD2. The CDR3 covers 15 residues. The trim removed 4 bases at V and 4 bases at J, leaving 8 bases unmatched. CDR1 and CDR2 from the germline V gene are SNHLY and FYNNEI. The CDR3 DNA is TGTGCCAGCAGTGGTGACCGGGGGGGCGGAGAGACCCAGTACTTC. Translation gives CASSGDRGGGETQYF.

The chain employs TRBV11-3 and TRBJ2-2, with 8 bases identical to TRBD2. Germline values: CDR1 SGHNT, CDR2 YENEEA. This CDR3 spans 16 amino acids. The V and J ends lost 0 bases and 7 bases, in that order; junction bases with no gene match: 7. CDR3 sequence: CASSLDGGAANGELFF. The CDR3 DNA sequence: TGTGCCAGCAGCTTAGACGGGGGGGCCGCAAACGGGGAGCTGTTTTTT.

The gene calls are TRBV7-2 and TRBJ1-5, with a possible D match to TRBD1 (5 bases). Trimming took 1 base from V and 3 from J, leaving 10 bases between them. CDR1 is SGHTA, CDR2 FQGNSA, per germline. This CDR3 has 15 amino acids. The CDR3 loop reads CASSLGGLNNQPQHF. The CDR3 DNA reads as TGTGCCAGCAGCTTAGGGGGGTTGAACAATCAGCCCCAGCATTTT.

This clonotype was picked up one time. V and J are TRBV23-1 and TRBJ1-5; no definite D call. TRBV23-1 belongs to the ORF category, with a function that is uncertain. The V end lost 2 bases, the J end lost 4 bases, and 18 bases lay between the germline ends. The CDR3 has 17 amino acids. CDR3 loop: CASSQNMDLYGNQPQHF. CDR3 DNA sequence: TGCGCCAGCAGTCAAAACATGGACCTTTATGGTAATCAGCCCCAGCATTTT.

CDR3 coding DNA: TGTGCCTGGAAACCTCCGGGGGACTTGGGTGGCTACACCTTC. This codes for CAWKPPGDLGGYTF. This chain uses TRBV30 with TRBJ1-2; possible D gene TRBD1, 5 bases. CDR1 and CDR2 (germline): GTSNPN, SVGIG (reference sequence). The V end lost 4 bases, the J end lost 7 bases, and 19 bases lay between the germline ends. The CDR3 sequence is 14 residues long.

The chain joins TRBV7-9 to TRBJ2-3, with 10 bases matching TRBD2. Germline CDR1 reads SEHNR; CDR2 reads FQNEAQ (reference sequence). Trimming removed 8 bases from V and 3 bases from J; junction bases left unmatched: 8. The CDR3 contains 15 residues. The CDR3 loop is CASRWPAGGTDTQYF. The CDR3 DNA is TGTGCCAGCCGGTGGCCAGCGGGGGGGACAGATACGCAGTATTTT.

The chain recombines TRBV18 with TRBJ2-7; 11 nucleotides match TRBD2. This CDR3 comprises 16 residues. Germline CDR1 KGHSH, CDR2 LQKENI. V lost 3 bases and J lost 6; bases outside the gene matches: 10. The CDR3 loop reads CASSPPSGGPPSEQYF. The CDR3 DNA follows: TGTGCCAGCTCACCCCCTAGCGGGGGGCCCCCGAGCGAGCAGTACTTC. Full variable domain (missing parts from reference TRBV18 and TRBJ2-7): NAGVMQNPRHLVRRRGQEARLRCSPMKGHSHVYWYRQLPEEGLKFMVYLQKENIIDESGMPKERFSAEFPKEGPSILRIQQVVRGDSAAYFCASSPPSGGPPSEQYFGPGTRLTVT.

This chain joins TRBV2 and TRBJ2-7, with unresolved D. The V end lost 4 bases, the J end lost 5 bases, and 6 bases lay between the germline ends. The CDR3 has 11 amino acids. Germline CDR1 reads SNHLY; CDR2 reads FYNNEI. The CDR3 nucleotides read TGTGCCAGCAGTGTGAGTAACGAGCAGTACTTC. Protein product: CASSVSNEQYF. The full variable domain, completed using reference TRBV2 and TRBJ2-7, is EPEVTQTPSHQVTQMGQEVILRCVPISNHLYFYWYRQILGQKVEFLVSFYNNEISEKSEIFDDQFSVERPDGSNFTLKIRSTKLEDSAMYFCASSVSNEQYFGPGTRLTVT.

The rearrangement joins TRBV6-5 to TRBJ1-3, with a weak D call TRBD1 (5 bases). Germline CDR1 MNHEY, CDR2 SVGAGI. The CDR3 sequence is 17 residues long. The V and J ends lost 0 bases and 8 bases respectively, with 20 bases between them. The CDR3 nucleotides are TGTGCCAGCAGTTACTCACAACACAGGCCAGTTCGAGACACCATATATTTT. Translated, it gives CASSYSQHRPVRDTIYF.

This clonotype was counted between two and nine times. The rearrangement joins TRBV6-5 to TRBJ2-3; 12 bases agree with TRBD2. The length of the CDR3 is 16 residues. The V and J ends lost 1 base and 3 bases, in that order; junction bases with no gene match: 2. Germline loops: CDR1 MNHEY, CDR2 SVGAGI. The CDR3 protein is CASSYYGLAGTDTQYF. CDR3 nucleotide sequence: TGTGCCAGCAGTTACTATGGACTAGCGGGGACAGATACGCAGTATTTT.

Only a few counts were recorded for this clonotype. The chain links TRBV6-1 to TRBJ1-6, with D uncertain. Trimming took 11 bases from V and 4 from J, leaving 24 bases between them. The germline V gene has CDR1 MNHNS and CDR2 SASEGT. CDR3 size: 17 residues. The CDR3, as DNA: TGTGCCGCCCGTAGACCCCCCACAAGAGAATATAATTCACCCCTCCACTTT. Translated: CAARRPPTREYNSPLHF.

The chain couples TRBV20-1 to TRBJ2-5; TRBD2 might be the D (7 bases). The germline V gene encodes CDR1 DFQATT and CDR2 SNEGSKA (reference sequence). The ends were cut back, 3 bases at V and 5 bases at J, with 10 bases in the middle. The CDR3 extends over 12 amino acids. CDR3 amino acids: CSARGGLETQYF. The CDR3 DNA reads TGCAGTGCTAGGGGGGGGCTTGAGACCCAGTACTTC.

This clonotype was detected a few times. The chain is built from TRBV10-3 and TRBJ1-6, with 12 bases that match TRBD1. The CDR3 extends over 15 amino acids. Unmatched junction bases numbered 8, after V lost 11 bases and J lost 6 bases. Germline assignment: CDR1 ENHRY and CDR2 SYGVKD. CDR3 sequence reads: CASRDRGLGNSPLHF. As DNA, the CDR3 is TGTGCCTCCCGGGACAGGGGGCTAGGTAATTCACCCCTCCACTTT.

The rearrangement links TRBV6-2 or TRBV6-3 to TRBJ2-7; possibly TRBD1 or TRBD2 for D (6 bases each). Germline V CDR1 and CDR2: MNHEY, SVGEGT. The CDR3 extends over 14 amino acids. V was pared by 1 base and J by 6 bases, with 13 bases between. CDR3 in amino acids: CASSYFGGRGEQYF. DNA of the CDR3: TGTGCCAGCAGTTACTTCGGGGGCAGGGGCGAGCAGTACTTC.

The V call is TRBV9, the J call TRBJ1-1; D call uncertain. Trimming cost V 3 bases and J 5 bases, with 11 bases left between them. Germline CDR1 SGDLS, CDR2 YYNGEE. This CDR3 spans 13 amino acids. In DNA, the CDR3 is TGTGCCAGCAGCGGAGACCTTAGGACTGAAGCTTTCTTT. This codes for CASSGDLRTEAFF.

The rearrangement joins TRBV18 to TRBJ1-5, with D possibly being TRBD1 (5 bases). The CDR3 runs 15 residues. Trimming took 0 bases from V and 5 from J, leaving 11 bases between them. CDR1 and CDR2 from the germline V gene are KGHSH and LQKENI. CDR3 loop: CASSPPGPGDQPQHF. The CDR3 DNA is TGTGCCAGCTCACCACCGGGGCCCGGGGATCAGCCCCAGCATTTT.

The chain employs TRBV30 and TRBJ1-5, with 7 positions matching TRBD1. Germline V gives CDR1 GTSNPN, CDR2 SVGIG (reference sequence). The CDR3 is 13 residues long. Trimming took 0 bases from V and 7 from J; bases not matched to a gene: 3. The CDR3 reads CAWSVDRTQPQHF. CDR3 bases: TGTGCCTGGAGTGTGGACAGGACGCAGCCCCAGCATTTT. Full variable domain (outside the CDR3, taken from reference TRBV30 and TRBJ1-5): SQTIHQWPATLVQPVGSPLSLECTVEGTSNPNLYWYRQAAGRGLQLLFYSVGIGQISSEVPQNLSASRPQDRQFILSSKKLLLSDSGFYLCAWSVDRTQPQHFGDGTRLSIL.

Only a few counts were recorded for this clonotype. The genes are TRBV6-1 and TRBJ1-6, with a weak D call TRBD1 (6 bases). The CDR3 consists of 15 residues. V lost 3 bases and J lost 6, with 12 bases in between. CDR1 is MNHNS and CDR2 is SASEGT in the germline V gene. The CDR3 sequence is CASSESTGFNSPLHF. The CDR3 DNA sequence: TGTGCCAGCAGTGAGTCTACAGGGTTTAATTCACCCCTCCACTTT.

This clonotype was detected only a few times. The chain recombines TRBV20-1 with TRBJ1-6, with TRBD1 matching 7 bases. V lost 1 base and J lost 10; bases outside the gene matches: 13. CDR1 is DFQATT, CDR2 SNEGSKA, per germline (reference sequence). The CDR3 is 16 amino acids. CDR3 nucleotides: TGCAGTGCTAGAGGACCTGGACAGGCGATGGTCTCACCCCTCCACTTT. It encodes CSARGPGQAMVSPLHF.

This chain uses TRBV20-1 with TRBJ1-2; 10 bases are shared with TRBD1. V was pared by 7 bases and J by 5 bases, with 7 bases of the junction left unmatched. This CDR3 comprises 13 residues. Germline lookup yields CDR1 DFQATT and CDR2 SNEGSKA (reference sequence). CDR3 in DNA: TGCAGTGTCTTTGGGACAGGGGATTATGGCTACACCTTC. The encoded protein is CSVFGTGDYGYTF.

This clonotype was picked up one time. This chain uses TRBV27 with TRBJ2-5; TRBD2 matches 9 bases. The CDR3 length is 15 residues. V dropped 3 bases and J dropped 4; count of bases not matched to a gene: 6. Germline CDR1 reads MNHEY; CDR2 reads SMNVEV (reference sequence). The CDR3 here is CASSFERGEGETQYF. The DNA for the CDR3 is TGTGCCAGCAGTTTCGAGCGGGGGGAAGGAGAGACCCAGTACTTC.

The chain is built from TRBV5-4 and TRBJ2-5; 10 nucleotides agree with TRBD1. V shed 3 bases and J 7 bases; nucleotides not matched to a gene: 12. Germline CDR1 reads SGHNT; CDR2 reads YYREEE (reference sequence). CDR3 length: 16 residues. The CDR3, as DNA: TGTGCCAGCAGCTCACCCCGGGACAGGGGTCCGGGGACCCAGTACTTC. Translating it yields CASSSPRDRGPGTQYF.

The V and J genes are TRBV7-9 and TRBJ2-1; 11 bases line up with TRBD1. The V and J ends lost 4 bases and 4 bases, in that order; junction bases with no gene match: 3. CDR1 SEHNR and CDR2 FQNEAQ come from the germline V gene (reference sequence). The CDR3 extends over 15 amino acids. CDR3 nucleotides: TGTGCCAGCAGCTCCAGGGACAGGGGGTACAATGAGCAGTTCTTC. As protein: CASSSRDRGYNEQFF.

V and J are TRBV5-4 and TRBJ1-3; 7 nucleotides align to TRBD1. The trim removed 2 bases at V and 0 bases at J, leaving 5 bases unmatched. This CDR3 region has 16 residues. Germline assignment: CDR1 SGHNT and CDR2 YYREEE (reference sequence). The CDR3 DNA reads as TGTGCCAGCAGCTTTGAGGGGGCTAGCTCTGGAAACACCATATATTTT. Translated, it gives CASSFEGASSGNTIYF.

This chain uses TRBV5-8 with TRBJ1-5, with D maybe TRBD1 (5 bases). Germline V lookup: CDR1 SGHTS, CDR2 YDEGEE. Trimming removed 3 bases at V and 0 bases at J, with 13 bases between. This CDR3 region has 16 residues. This chain's CDR3 is CASSSGRRFSNQPQHF. CDR3 in DNA: TGTGCCAGCAGCTCGGGGCGGCGGTTTAGCAATCAGCCCCAGCATTTT.

CDR3 sequence: CSASAGGGGAFGQETQYF. In DNA form, the CDR3 reads TGCAGTGCTAGCGCGGGGGGCGGGGGGGCTTTTGGACAAGAGACCCAGTACTTC. The rearrangement joins TRBV20-1 to TRBJ2-5; 9 bases align to TRBD2. In germline, CDR1 is DFQATT, CDR2 SNEGSKA (reference sequence). V lost 3 bases and J lost 2; bases outside the gene matches: 16. The CDR3 is made up of 18 amino acids.